A selection of T cell receptor beta chains follows, all from one sample in a study of shared clonotypes between healthy human individuals. Here immunoSEQ multiplex PCR was the method, and the copy in TCRdb shows in-frame clones only, minus some. The sample consists of fewer than 400,000 clones, 74% of them appearing once. The sequencing input was memory CD4+ T cells sorted from blood. The receptor set was obtained from a man aged 25-45 years in good health. CDR3s include the opening cysteine and the closing phenylalanine or tryptophan. D genes are given only for firm matches. The listing skips clone size in some rows; elsewhere it reads once, few, many or a size class.

d_gene,v_gene,j_gene,abundance,CDR3nt,CDR3aa
.,TRBV28,TRBJ2-2,few,TGTGCCAGCGTTTCTGGCTACACCGGGGAGCTGTTTTTT,CASVSGYTGELFF
TRBD2,TRBV11-2,TRBJ2-2,many,TGTGCCAGCAGCTTAGAGATAGCGGGAGCCATGGGGGAGCTGTTTTTT,CASSLEIAGAMGELFF
TRBD1,TRBV10-1,TRBJ1-1,few,TGCGCCAGCAGTTACCTTCGGGACAGGGGTCCCACTGAAGCTTTCTTT,CASSYLRDRGPTEAFF
TRBD2,TRBV14,TRBJ2-2,.,TGTGCCAGCAGCCCCCGACTAGCGGGTAACACCGGGGAGCTGTTTTTT,CASSPRLAGNTGELFF
.,TRBV30,TRBJ1-5,.,TGTGCCTGGAGGGGGGCAGGGTCCAATCAGCCCCAGCATTTT,CAWRGAGSNQPQHF
.,TRBV27,TRBJ2-2,few,TGTGCCAGCAGTCAGCGGTGGAGGCAGGTCGCGGGCGGGGAGCTGTTTTTT,CASSQRWRQVAGGELFF
.,TRBV14,TRBJ2-2,.,TGTGCCAGCAGCCAAGGCCGGGACATCGACGCCGGGGAGCTGTTTTTT,CASSQGRDIDAGELFF
TRBD2,TRBV7-9,TRBJ2-1,.,TGTGCCAGCAGCCTAGCGGGAGGAGCTCCTGAGCAGTTCTTC,CASSLAGGAPEQFF
.,TRBV4-3,TRBJ2-7,.,TGCGCCAGCAGCCAAGGGAGGAGCGAGCAGTACTTC,CASSQGRSEQYF
.,TRBV5-6,TRBJ2-7,.,TGTGCCAGCAGCTTCGGGGGTGCGATGTACGAGCAGTACTTC,CASSFGGAMYEQYF
TRBD1,TRBV5-6,TRBJ2-5,.,TGTGCCAGCAGCGGGGACAGGGAGTCGTTGACCCAGTACTTC,CASSGDRESLTQYF
.,TRBV28,TRBJ1-3,.,TGTGCCAGCAGGACCGCGTTAATGGAGGGAAACACCATATATTTT,CASRTALMEGNTIYF
.,TRBV15,TRBJ2-6,.,TGTGCCACCAGCAGAGAGGGTGGTTCTGGGGCCAACGTCCTGACTTTC,CATSREGGSGANVLTF
.,TRBV5-1,TRBJ2-3,many,TGCGCCAGCAAGAATGATCCCGGGTCTAGCACAGATACGCAGTATTTT,CASKNDPGSSTDTQYF
.,TRBV20-1,TRBJ2-3,.,TGCAGTGCTTCGTTGGATACGCAGTATTTT,CSASLDTQYF
TRBD1,TRBV25-1,TRBJ2-3,.,TGTGCCAGCGGCGACAGGGGTAGCACAGATACGCAGTATTTT,CASGDRGSTDTQYF
TRBD2,TRBV5-1,TRBJ2-6,few,TGCGCCAGCAGCGCGGGACTAGCGAACTCTGGGGCCAACGTCCTGACTTTC,CASSAGLANSGANVLTF
TRBD2,TRBV29-1,TRBJ2-7,.,TGCAGCGTGACCGGACTAGCGGGAGTGGAAGAGCAGTACTTC,CSVTGLAGVEEQYF
.,TRBV2,TRBJ1-3,.,TGTGCCAGCAGTGAAAAGGGACTCGGAAACACCATATATTTT,CASSEKGLGNTIYF
.,TRBV2,TRBJ1-1,once,TGTGCCAGCACTCCCTTCAAGGTAGACACTGAAGCTTTCTTT,CASTPFKVDTEAFF
TRBD1,TRBV19,TRBJ1-1,.,TGTGCCAGTAGTATAGGAGGACAGGTGAACACTGAAGCTTTCTTT,CASSIGGQVNTEAFF
TRBD1,TRBV28,TRBJ2-7,.,TGTGCCAGCAGTTTACTTGGACAGGGATACGAGCAGTACTTC,CASSLLGQGYEQYF
.,TRBV2,TRBJ2-2,.,TGTGCCAGCAGTGTGGAGGGGACGTCGAACACCGGGGAGCTGTTTTTT,CASSVEGTSNTGELFF
TRBD1,TRBV7-9,TRBJ1-4,.,TGTGCCAGCAGCCCAAGTCCCGGGACAGGGAGGGGTAATGAAAAACTGTTTTTT,CASSPSPGTGRGNEKLFF
.,TRBV7-2,TRBJ2-1,.,TGTGCCAGCAGTAGGGGTCAGGGCGATGAGCAGTTCTTC,CASSRGQGDEQFF
.,TRBV2,TRBJ2-5,.,TGTGCCAGCAGGGGGCAAAGGCGGGAGACCCAGTACTTC,CASRGQRRETQYF
TRBD2,TRBV5-4,TRBJ2-4,.,TGTGCCAGCAGCTCAGCGCGGGAGGGCAAAAACATTCAGTACTTC,CASSSAREGKNIQYF
TRBD2,TRBV5-4,TRBJ2-7,.,TGTGCCAGCAGCCCGGCAGCGGGAGTCCGCGAGCAGTACTTC,CASSPAAGVREQYF
.,TRBV19,TRBJ1-2,.,TGTGCCAGTAGTCGCCTGCCGGACAGCTACGGCTACACCTTC,CASSRLPDSYGYTF
.,TRBV2,TRBJ2-5,many,TGTGCCAGCAGTGAAGCGGGAGGTCGGGAGACCCAGTACTTC,CASSEAGGRETQYF
TRBD2,TRBV28,TRBJ2-7,.,TGTGCCAGCAGCCGTCTAGCGGGAAATCGCTACGAGCAGTACTTC,CASSRLAGNRYEQYF
TRBD2,TRBV7-2,TRBJ2-5,.,TGTGCCAGCAGCACGGGACTAGCGGTCCGAGAGACCCAGTACTTC,CASSTGLAVRETQYF
.,TRBV7-6,TRBJ2-7,few,TGTGCCAGCAGCTCGGGGCCCTCCCCCTACGAGCAGTACTTC,CASSSGPSPYEQYF
.,TRBV9,TRBJ2-6,.,TGTGCCAGCAGCGTAGAAGGTTGGGGAATTAGCTCTGGGGCCAACGTCCTGACTTTC,CASSVEGWGISSGANVLTF
TRBD2,TRBV30,TRBJ2-6,.,TGTGCCTGGAGTCGACTAGCTACTGGGGCCAACGTCCTGACTTTC,CAWSRLATGANVLTF
TRBD1,TRBV10-3,TRBJ1-5,.,TGTGCCATCAGTGAGGGACAGGGAGGTCAGCCCCAGCATTTT,CAISEGQGGQPQHF
.,TRBV18,TRBJ2-7,.,TGTGCCAGCACCGAAGGGACACCGGGCTACGAGCAGTACTTC,CASTEGTPGYEQYF
TRBD1,TRBV19,TRBJ2-1,.,TGTGCCAGTAATGACAGGGTCCTCGGCAATGAGCAGTTCTTC,CASNDRVLGNEQFF
.,TRBV4-1,TRBJ2-1,.,TGCGCCAGCAGCCAAGATTTCCGGACAGCCAACAATGAGCAGTTCTTC,CASSQDFRTANNEQFF
.,TRBV5-1,TRBJ2-7,.,TGCGCCAGCAGCAGGGACCCTGATTCCTACGAGCAGTACTTC,CASSRDPDSYEQYF
TRBD2,TRBV27,TRBJ2-7,.,TGTGCCAGCAGTTTTTGGGCTAGCGGTTCCTACGAGCAGTACTTC,CASSFWASGSYEQYF
TRBD2,TRBV19,TRBJ2-3,.,TGTGCAGCGACTAGCGATACAGATACGCAGTATTTT,CAATSDTDTQYF
.,TRBV30,TRBJ2-3,.,TGTGCCTGGAGTGGGTCTAGCCTTCGCCCGGGAGATACGCAGTATTTT,CAWSGSSLRPGDTQYF
.,TRBV7-2,TRBJ1-2,few,TGTGCCAGCAGCTTAAGCGGCAGCAACTATGGCTACACCTTC,CASSLSGSNYGYTF
.,TRBV15,TRBJ1-3,once,TGTGCCACCAGCAGACGGGTTGCGGTCGCTGGAAACACCATATATTTT,CATSRRVAVAGNTIYF
.,TRBV7-3,TRBJ2-3,.,TGTGCCAGCAGCTTAACAGAGTCCACAGATACGCAGTATTTT,CASSLTESTDTQYF
.,TRBV5-1,TRBJ2-2,.,TGCGCCAGCAGCTGGGACGTATCAACCGGGGAGCTGTTTTTT,CASSWDVSTGELFF
.,TRBV5-4,TRBJ2-3,.,TGTGCCAGCATCCAACAGGGTACGTCAGATACGCAGTATTTT,CASIQQGTSDTQYF
TRBD1,TRBV27,TRBJ2-7,once,TGTGCCAGCAGTACCCCACAGGGGGAACGCTACGAGCAGTACTTC,CASSTPQGERYEQYF
.,TRBV6-4,TRBJ2-3,.,TGTGCCAGCAGTGACTCACTAGCCACAGATACGCAGTATTTT,CASSDSLATDTQYF
TRBD2,TRBV5-1,TRBJ2-3,few,TGCGCCAGCAGCACGGGACTAGCGGCCCTTGGGGATACGCAGTATTTT,CASSTGLAALGDTQYF
.,TRBV25-1,TRBJ1-3,few,TGTGCCAGCAGTCCTCCCCCGGGACGGAGCTCTGGAAACACCATATATTTT,CASSPPPGRSSGNTIYF
TRBD2,TRBV19,TRBJ2-7,.,TGTGCCAGTAGTATAGCCGGGGGACTAGAAATAGGCGAGCAGTACTTC,CASSIAGGLEIGEQYF
.,TRBV7-9,TRBJ2-7,few,TGTGCCAGCAGCTTAGCGGGAGTCTTCTACGAGCAGTACTTC,CASSLAGVFYEQYF
.,TRBV7-8,TRBJ2-1,once,TGTGCCAGCAGCTTAGCCCTCGACGGGCCCGATGAGCAGTTCTTC,CASSLALDGPDEQFF
TRBD1,TRBV19,TRBJ2-7,.,TGTGCCAGTAGGTGGGACAGAGGTTCCTACGAGCAGTACTTC,CASRWDRGSYEQYF
.,TRBV28,TRBJ2-5,few,TGTGCCAGCAGCCTTCCGGGGGCTTTACAAGAGACCCAGTACTTC,CASSLPGALQETQYF